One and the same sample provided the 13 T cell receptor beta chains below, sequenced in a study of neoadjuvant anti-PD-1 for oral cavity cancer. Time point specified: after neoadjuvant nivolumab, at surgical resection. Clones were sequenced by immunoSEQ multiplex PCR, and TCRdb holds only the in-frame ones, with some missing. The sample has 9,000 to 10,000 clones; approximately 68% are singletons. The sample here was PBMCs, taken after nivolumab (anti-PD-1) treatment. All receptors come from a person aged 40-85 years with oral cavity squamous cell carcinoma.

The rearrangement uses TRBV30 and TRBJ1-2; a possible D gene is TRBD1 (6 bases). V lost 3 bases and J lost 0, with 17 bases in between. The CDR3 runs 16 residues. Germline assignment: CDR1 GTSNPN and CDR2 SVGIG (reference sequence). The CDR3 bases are TGTGCCTGGAGATTAGGGGGTATTAGTACTAACTATGGCTACACCTTC. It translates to CAWRLGGISTNYGYTF.

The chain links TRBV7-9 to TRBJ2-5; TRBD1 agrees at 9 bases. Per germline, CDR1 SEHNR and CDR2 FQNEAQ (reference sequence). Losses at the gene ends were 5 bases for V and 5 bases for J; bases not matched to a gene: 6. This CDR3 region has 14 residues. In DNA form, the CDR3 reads TGTGCCAGCAGCCTAGGGACAGGGAGGGAGACCCAGTACTTC. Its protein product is CASSLGTGRETQYF. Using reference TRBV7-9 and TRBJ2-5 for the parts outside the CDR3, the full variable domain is DTGVSQNPRHKITKRGQNVTFRCDPISEHNRLYWYRQTLGQGPEFLTYFQNEAQLEKSRLLSDRFSAERPKGSFSTLEIQRTEQGDSAMYLCASSLGTGRETQYFGPGTRLLVL.

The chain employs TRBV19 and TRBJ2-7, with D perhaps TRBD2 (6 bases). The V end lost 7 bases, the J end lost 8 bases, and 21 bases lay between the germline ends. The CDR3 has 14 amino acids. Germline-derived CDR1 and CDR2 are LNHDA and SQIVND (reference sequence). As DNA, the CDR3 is TGTGCCAGTAAGGACGCGGGACTCAGCAGGCAGCAGTACTTC. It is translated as CASKDAGLSRQQYF.

DNA of the CDR3: TGTGCCAGCAGCCCCGGGGACTTCTCCTACAATGAGCAGTTCTTC. Residues: CASSPGDFSYNEQFF. The chain combines TRBV5-4 with TRBJ2-1; tentatively, D is TRBD2 (6 bases). V dropped 4 bases and J dropped 0 bases, with 11 bases sitting between them. Germline loops: CDR1 SGHNT, CDR2 YYREEE (reference sequence). This CDR3 has 15 residues.

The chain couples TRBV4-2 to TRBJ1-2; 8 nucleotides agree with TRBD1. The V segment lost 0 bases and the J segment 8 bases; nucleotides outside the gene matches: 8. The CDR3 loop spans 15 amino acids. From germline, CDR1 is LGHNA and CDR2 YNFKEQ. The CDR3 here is CASSQDEQGVGGYTF. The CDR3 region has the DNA TGTGCCAGCAGCCAAGATGAACAGGGGGTAGGAGGCTACACCTTC.

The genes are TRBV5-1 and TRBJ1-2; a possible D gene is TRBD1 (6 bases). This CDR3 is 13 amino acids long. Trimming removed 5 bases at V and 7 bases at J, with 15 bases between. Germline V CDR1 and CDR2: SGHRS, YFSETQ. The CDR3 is CASRTRTEGGYTF. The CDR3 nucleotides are TGCGCCAGCAGGACCAGGACAGAGGGTGGCTACACCTTC.

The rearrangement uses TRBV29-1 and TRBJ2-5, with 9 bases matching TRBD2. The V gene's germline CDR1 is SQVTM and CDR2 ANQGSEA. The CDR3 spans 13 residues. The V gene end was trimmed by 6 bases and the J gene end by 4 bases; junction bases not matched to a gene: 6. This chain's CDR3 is CSVDGLAIETQYF. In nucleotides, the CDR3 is TGCAGCGTCGACGGACTAGCGATAGAGACCCAGTACTTC.

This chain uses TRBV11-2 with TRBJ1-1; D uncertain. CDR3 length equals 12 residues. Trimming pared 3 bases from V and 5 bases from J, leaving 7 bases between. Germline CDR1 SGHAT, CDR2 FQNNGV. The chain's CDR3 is CASSLLATEAFF. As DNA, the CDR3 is TGTGCCAGCAGCTTGCTAGCGACTGAAGCTTTCTTT.

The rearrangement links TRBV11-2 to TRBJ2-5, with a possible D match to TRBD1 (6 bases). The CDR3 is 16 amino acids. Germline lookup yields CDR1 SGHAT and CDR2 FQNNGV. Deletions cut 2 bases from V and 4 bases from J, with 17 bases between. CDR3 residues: CASSLIAGQKRETQYF. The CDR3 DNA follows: TGTGCCAGCAGCTTAATTGCCGGACAGAAGAGAGAGACCCAGTACTTC.

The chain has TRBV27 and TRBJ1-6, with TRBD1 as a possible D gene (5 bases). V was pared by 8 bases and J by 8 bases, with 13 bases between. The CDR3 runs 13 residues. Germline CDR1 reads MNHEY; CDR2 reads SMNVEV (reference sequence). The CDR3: CASGHAWDSPLHF. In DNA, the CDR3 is TGTGCCAGCGGACACGCTTGGGATTCACCCCTCCACTTT.

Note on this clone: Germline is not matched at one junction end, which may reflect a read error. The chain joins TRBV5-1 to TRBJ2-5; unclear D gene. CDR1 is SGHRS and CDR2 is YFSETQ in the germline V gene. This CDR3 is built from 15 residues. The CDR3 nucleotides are TGCGCCAGCAGCTTGGGGCCCATGGGAAGAGAGGCCCAGTACTTC. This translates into CASSLGPMGREAQYF.

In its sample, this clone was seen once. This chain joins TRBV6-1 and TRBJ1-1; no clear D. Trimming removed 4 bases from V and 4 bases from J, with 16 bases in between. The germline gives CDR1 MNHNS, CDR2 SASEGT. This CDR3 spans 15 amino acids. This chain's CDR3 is CASSVSNRGFTEAFF. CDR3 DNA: TGTGCCAGCAGTGTTAGTAATCGGGGATTCACTGAAGCTTTCTTT.

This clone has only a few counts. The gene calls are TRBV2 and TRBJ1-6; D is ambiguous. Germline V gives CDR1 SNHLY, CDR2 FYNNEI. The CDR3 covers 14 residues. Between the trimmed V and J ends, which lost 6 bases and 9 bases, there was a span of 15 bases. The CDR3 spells CASRRHEVRSPLHF. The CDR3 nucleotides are TGTGCCAGCAGGCGACACGAGGTGCGTTCACCCCTCCACTTT.